The present TCR beta chain was sequenced within a study of blood T cell repertoires in COVID-19. Study context: The samples span acute and convalescent COVID-19 from the United States, Italy and Spain.

The CDR3 has 16 amino acids. Trimming cost V 6 bases and J 4 bases, with 18 bases left between them. Germline V gene lookup returns CDR1 SGHAT and CDR2 FQNNGV. Method: immunoSEQ multiplex PCR; TCRdb's copy keeps in-frame clones and lacks some. The sample yields 200,000 to 250,000 clones, approximately 83% seen once. This clonotype originated in a woman between 45 and 60 years old who had been exposed to COVID-19. V gene TRBV11-2 combines with J gene TRBJ2-2; TRBD2 is a possible D gene (5 bases). The material sequenced was PBMCs or T cells enriched from blood (not recorded which). CDR3 sequence: CASRHNREPTTGELFF. The CDR3 bases are TGTGCCAGCAGACATAACCGGGAACCGACCACCGGGGAGCTGTTTTTT.